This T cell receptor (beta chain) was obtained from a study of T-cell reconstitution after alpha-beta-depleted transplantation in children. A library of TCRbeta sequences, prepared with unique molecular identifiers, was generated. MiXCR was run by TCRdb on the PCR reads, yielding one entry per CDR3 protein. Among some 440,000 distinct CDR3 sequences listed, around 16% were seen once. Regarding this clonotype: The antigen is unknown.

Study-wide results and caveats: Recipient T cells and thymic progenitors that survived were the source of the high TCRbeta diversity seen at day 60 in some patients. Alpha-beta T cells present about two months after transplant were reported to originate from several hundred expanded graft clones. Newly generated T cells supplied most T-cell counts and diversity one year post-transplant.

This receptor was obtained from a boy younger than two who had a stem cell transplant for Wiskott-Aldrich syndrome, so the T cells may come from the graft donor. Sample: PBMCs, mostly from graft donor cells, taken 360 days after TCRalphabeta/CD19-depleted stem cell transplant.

The CDR3 reads CASSPPGLGGANTGELFF. The CDR3 DNA is TGTGCCAGCTCACCACCGGGGCTAGGAGGAGCGAACACCGGGGAGCTGTTTTTT. V gene TRBV18 combines with J gene TRBJ2-2; either TRBD1 or TRBD2 may supply D (5 bases each). The CDR3 is 18 amino acids. Trimming shortened V by 0 bases and J by 0 bases, and 14 bases separated the two germline ends. Germline CDR1 KGHSH, CDR2 LQKENI.